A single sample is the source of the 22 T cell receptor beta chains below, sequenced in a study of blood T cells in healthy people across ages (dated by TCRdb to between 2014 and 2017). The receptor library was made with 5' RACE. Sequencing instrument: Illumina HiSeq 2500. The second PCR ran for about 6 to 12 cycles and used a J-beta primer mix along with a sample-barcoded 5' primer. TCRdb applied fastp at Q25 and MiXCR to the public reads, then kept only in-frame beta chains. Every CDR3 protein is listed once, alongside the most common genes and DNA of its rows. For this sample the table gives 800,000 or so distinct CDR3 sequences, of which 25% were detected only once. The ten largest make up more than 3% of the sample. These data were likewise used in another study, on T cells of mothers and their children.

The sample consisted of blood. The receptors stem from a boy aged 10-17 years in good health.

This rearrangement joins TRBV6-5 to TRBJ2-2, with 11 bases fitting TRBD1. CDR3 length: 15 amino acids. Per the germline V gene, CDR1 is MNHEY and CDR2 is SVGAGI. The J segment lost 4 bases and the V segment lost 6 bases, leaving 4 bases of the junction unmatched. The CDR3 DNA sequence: TGTGCCAGCAGCCCGGACAGGGGGCTCACCGGGGAGCTGTTTTTT. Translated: CASSPDRGLTGELFF.

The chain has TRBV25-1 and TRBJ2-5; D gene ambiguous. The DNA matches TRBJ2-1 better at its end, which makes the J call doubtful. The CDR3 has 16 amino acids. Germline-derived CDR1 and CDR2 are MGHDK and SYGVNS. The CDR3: CASSESALIVRDEQFF. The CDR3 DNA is TGTGCCAGCAGTGAATCTGCATTGATCGTTAGGGATGAGCAGTTCTTC.

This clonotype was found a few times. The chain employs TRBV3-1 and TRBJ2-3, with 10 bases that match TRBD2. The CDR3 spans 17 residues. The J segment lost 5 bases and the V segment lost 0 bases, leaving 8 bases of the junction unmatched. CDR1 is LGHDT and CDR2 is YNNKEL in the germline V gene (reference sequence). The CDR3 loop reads CASSQDVPAGGEDTQYF. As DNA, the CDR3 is TGTGCCAGCAGCCAAGATGTACCAGCGGGAGGGGAAGATACGCAGTATTTT.

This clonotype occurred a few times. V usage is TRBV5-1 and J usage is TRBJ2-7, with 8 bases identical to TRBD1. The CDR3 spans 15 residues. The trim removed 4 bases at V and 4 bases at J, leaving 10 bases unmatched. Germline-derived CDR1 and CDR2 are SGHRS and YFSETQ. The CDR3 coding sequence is TGCGCCAGCAGCCTCCGGACAGGGAAAGTGTACGAGCAGTACTTC. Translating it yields CASSLRTGKVYEQYF.

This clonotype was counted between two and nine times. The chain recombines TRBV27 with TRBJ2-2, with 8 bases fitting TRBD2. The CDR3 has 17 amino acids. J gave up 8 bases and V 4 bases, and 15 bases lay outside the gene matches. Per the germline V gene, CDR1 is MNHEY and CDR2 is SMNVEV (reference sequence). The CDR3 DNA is TGTGCCAGCAGTTCCCCTTTCCGGGGGGGCCCGGGTGGGGAGCTGTTTTTT. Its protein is CASSSPFRGGPGGELFF.

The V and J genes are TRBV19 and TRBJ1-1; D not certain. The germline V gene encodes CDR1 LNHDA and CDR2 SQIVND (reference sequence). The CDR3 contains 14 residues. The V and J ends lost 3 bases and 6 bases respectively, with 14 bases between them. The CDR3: CASSISLRGPEAFF. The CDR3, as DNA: TGTGCCAGTAGTATCAGTCTTCGGGGTCCTGAAGCTTTCTTT.

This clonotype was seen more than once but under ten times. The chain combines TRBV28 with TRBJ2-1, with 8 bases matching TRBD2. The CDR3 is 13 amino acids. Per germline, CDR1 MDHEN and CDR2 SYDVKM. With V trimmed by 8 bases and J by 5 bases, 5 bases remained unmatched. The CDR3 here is CASGSGGDNEQFF. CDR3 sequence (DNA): TGTGCCAGCGGATCCGGGGGGGACAATGAGCAGTTCTTC.

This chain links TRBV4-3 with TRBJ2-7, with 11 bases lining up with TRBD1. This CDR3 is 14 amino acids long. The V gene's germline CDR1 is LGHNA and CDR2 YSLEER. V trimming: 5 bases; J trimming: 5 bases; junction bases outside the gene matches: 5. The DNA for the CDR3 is TGCGCCAGCAGCTGGGACAGGGGGACAGACGAGCAGTACTTC. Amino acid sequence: CASSWDRGTDEQYF.

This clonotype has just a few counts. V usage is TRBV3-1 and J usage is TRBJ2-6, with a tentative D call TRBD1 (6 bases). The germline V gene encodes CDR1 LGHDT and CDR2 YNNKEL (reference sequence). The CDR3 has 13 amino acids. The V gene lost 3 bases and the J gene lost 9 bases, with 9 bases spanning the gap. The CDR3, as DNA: TGTGCCAGCAGCCAGGGCAGGGGCAACGTCCTGACTTTC. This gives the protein CASSQGRGNVLTF.

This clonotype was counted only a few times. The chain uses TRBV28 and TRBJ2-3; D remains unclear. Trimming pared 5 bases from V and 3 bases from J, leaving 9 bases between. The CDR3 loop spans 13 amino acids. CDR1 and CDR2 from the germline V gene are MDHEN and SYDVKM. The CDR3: CASSTRNTDTQYF. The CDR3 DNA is TGTGCCAGCAGTACACGGAATACAGATACGCAGTATTTT. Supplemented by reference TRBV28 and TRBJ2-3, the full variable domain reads DVKVTQSSRYLVKRTGEKVFLECVQDMDHENMFWYRQDPGLGLRLIYFSYDVKMKEKGDIPEGYSVSREKKERFSLILESASTNQTSMYLCASSTRNTDTQYFGPGTRLTVL.

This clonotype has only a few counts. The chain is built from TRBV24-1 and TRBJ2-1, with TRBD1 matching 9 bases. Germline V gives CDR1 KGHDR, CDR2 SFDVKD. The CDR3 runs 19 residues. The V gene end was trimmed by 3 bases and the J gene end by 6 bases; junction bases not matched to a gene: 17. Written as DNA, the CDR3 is TGTGCCACCAGTGATGCCTCGCTACGGTCGGGACAGGGCCCCAATGAGCAGTTCTTC. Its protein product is CATSDASLRSGQGPNEQFF.

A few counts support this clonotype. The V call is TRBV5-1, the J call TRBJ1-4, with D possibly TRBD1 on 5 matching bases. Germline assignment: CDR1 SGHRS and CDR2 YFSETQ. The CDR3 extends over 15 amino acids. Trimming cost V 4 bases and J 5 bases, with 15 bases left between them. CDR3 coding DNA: TGCGCCAGCAGCAGAAGCGGGACGGTGAATGAAAAACTGTTTTTT. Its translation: CASSRSGTVNEKLFF.

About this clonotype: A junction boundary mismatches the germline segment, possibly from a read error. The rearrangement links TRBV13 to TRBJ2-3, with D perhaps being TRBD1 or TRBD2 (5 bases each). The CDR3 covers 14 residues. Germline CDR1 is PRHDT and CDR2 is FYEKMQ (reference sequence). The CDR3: CASSRASGTGTQYF. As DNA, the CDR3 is TGTGCCAGCAGTCGGGCCAGCGGTACAGGTACGCAGTATTTT.

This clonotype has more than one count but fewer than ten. CDR3 nucleotides: TGTGCCAGCAGTTTACAGGGTAGGAATGAAATCAATGAGCAGTTCTTC. Translating gives CASSLQGRNEINEQFF. This chain connects TRBV27 to TRBJ2-1, with a weak D call TRBD1 (5 bases). The germline V gene has CDR1 MNHEY and CDR2 SMNVEV (reference sequence). CDR3 length equals 16 residues. Trimming removed 2 bases from V and 6 bases from J, with 17 bases in between.

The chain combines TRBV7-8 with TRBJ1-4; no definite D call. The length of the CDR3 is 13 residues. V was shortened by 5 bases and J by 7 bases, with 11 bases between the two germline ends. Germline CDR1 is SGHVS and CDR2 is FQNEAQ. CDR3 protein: CASSPYVSEKLFF. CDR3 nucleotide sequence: TGTGCCAGCAGCCCGTACGTCAGTGAAAAACTGTTTTTT.

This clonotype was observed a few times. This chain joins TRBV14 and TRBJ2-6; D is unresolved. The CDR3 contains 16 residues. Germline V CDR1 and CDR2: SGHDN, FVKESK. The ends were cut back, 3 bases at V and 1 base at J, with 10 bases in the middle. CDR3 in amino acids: CASSQGWISGANVLTF. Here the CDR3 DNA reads TGTGCCAGCAGCCAGGGATGGATATCTGGGGCCAACGTCCTGACTTTC.

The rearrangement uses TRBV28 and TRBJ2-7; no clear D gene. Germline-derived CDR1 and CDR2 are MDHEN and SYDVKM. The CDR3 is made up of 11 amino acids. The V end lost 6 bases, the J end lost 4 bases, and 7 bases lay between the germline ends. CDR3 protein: CASRSGYEQYF. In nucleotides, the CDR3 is TGTGCCAGCAGGTCCGGGTACGAGCAGTACTTC.

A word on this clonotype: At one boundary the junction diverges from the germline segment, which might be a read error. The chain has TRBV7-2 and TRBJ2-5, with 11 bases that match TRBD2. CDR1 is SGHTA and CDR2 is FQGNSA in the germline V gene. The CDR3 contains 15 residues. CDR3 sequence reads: CASSLAGGTKETQYF. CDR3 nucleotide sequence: TGTGCCAGCAGCCTAGCGGGGGGTACTAAAGAGACCCAGTACTTC.

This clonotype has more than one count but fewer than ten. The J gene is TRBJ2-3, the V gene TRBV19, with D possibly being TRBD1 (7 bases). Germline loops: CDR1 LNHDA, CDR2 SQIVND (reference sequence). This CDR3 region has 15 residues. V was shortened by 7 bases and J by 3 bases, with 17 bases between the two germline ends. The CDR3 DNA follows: TGTGCCAGTACAAAACAACAGGGGAGGACAGATACGCAGTATTTT. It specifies CASTKQQGRTDTQYF.

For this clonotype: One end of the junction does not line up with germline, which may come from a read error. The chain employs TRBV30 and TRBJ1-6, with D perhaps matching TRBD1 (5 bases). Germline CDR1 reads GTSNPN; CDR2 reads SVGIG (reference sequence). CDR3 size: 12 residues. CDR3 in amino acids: CAWRAGTGLFYF. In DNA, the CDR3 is TGTGCCTGGAGGGCCGGGACGGGTCTATTCTACTTT.

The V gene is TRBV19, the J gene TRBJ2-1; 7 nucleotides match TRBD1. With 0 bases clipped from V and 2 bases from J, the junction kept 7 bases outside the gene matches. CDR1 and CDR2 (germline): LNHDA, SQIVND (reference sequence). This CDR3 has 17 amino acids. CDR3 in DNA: TGTGCCAGTAGTATAGACGACAGGGTTTGGCCCTACAATGAGCAGTTCTTC. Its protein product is CASSIDDRVWPYNEQFF.

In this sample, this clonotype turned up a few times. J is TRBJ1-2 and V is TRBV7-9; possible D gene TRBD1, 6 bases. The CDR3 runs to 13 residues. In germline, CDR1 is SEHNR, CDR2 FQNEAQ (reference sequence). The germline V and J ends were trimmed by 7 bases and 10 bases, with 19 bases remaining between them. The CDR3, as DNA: TGTGCCAGCACTCCTTTGACAGGACGAGACTACACCTTC. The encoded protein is CASTPLTGRDYTF.